The 13 T cell receptor beta chains below were found in one sample sequenced in a study of radiotherapy plus CTLA-4 blockade in lung cancer. TCRdb's copy holds only in-frame clones and misses some; the assay was immunoSEQ multiplex PCR. The table has about 59,000 clones, 72% seen once. The material was peripheral blood, obtained from a patient treated with radiotherapy plus ipilimumab. Receptors originate from a human donor with non-small cell lung cancer whose response to radiotherapy plus ipilimumab could not be evaluated.

The V call is TRBV4-2, the J call TRBJ1-2; tentatively, D is TRBD1 (5 bases). The germline gives CDR1 LGHNA, CDR2 YNFKEQ. The V end lost 0 bases, the J end lost 2 bases, and 10 bases lay between the germline ends. The CDR3 is 15 residues long. The CDR3 here is CASSQDPGENYGYTF. The DNA of the CDR3 is TGTGCCAGCAGCCAAGATCCGGGGGAGAACTATGGCTACACCTTC.

The chain links TRBV2 to TRBJ2-7, with 7 bases that match TRBD1. Germline CDR1 and CDR2: SNHLY and FYNNEI. V trimming: 7 bases; J trimming: 4 bases; junction bases outside the gene matches: 4. The CDR3 sequence is 12 residues long. The CDR3 DNA reads TGTGCCAGCACTCGACAGGGATACGAGCAGTACTTC. Translated, it gives CASTRQGYEQYF.

J is TRBJ1-2 and V is TRBV28; D gene unclear. The CDR3 is 13 residues long. Germline V gene data show CDR1 as MDHEN and CDR2 as SYDVKM. V lost 4 bases and J lost 1, with 7 bases in between. CDR3 nucleotide sequence: TGTGCCAGCAGTTACATGATTAACTATGGCTACACCTTC. Protein: CASSYMINYGYTF.

The chain employs TRBV25-1 and TRBJ1-2, with 7 bases fitting TRBD1. Germline CDR1 is MGHDK and CDR2 is SYGVNS. Trimming cost V 7 bases and J 3 bases; bases outside gene matches: 5. The CDR3 contains 13 residues. DNA for the CDR3: TGTGCCAGCAATACCGGGACAGACTATGGCTACACCTTC. Residues: CASNTGTDYGYTF.

This CDR3 is CASSDRGFAIGEQFF. The CDR3 nucleotides are TGTGCCAGTAGTGACCGGGGTTTCGCTATTGGTGAGCAGTTCTTC. This chain links TRBV19 with TRBJ2-1; weak D call: TRBD2 (5 bases). From germline, CDR1 is LNHDA and CDR2 SQIVND (reference sequence). The V gene lost 5 bases and the J gene lost 9 bases, with 20 bases spanning the gap. The CDR3 loop spans 15 amino acids.

This clone appeared once. Additional DNA sequences in this sample encode the identical CDR3. The chain is built from TRBV18 and TRBJ1-5; 9 bases fit TRBD1. This CDR3 is built from 14 residues. The germline V gene encodes CDR1 KGHSH and CDR2 LQKENI. The V gene end was trimmed by 3 bases and the J gene end by 4 bases; junction bases not matched to a gene: 1. The CDR3 DNA sequence: TGTGCCAGCTCACCCGGGACAGGGAATCAGCCCCAGCATTTT. Translated: CASSPGTGNQPQHF. The full variable domain, in which reference TRBV18 and TRBJ1-5 provide the parts outside the CDR3, is NAGVMQNPRHLVRRRGQEARLRCSPMKGHSHVYWYRQLPEEGLKFMVYLQKENIIDESGMPKERFSAEFPKEGPSILRIQQVVRGDSAAYFCASSPGTGNQPQHFGDGTRLSIL.

The chain recombines TRBV7-2 with TRBJ1-2; D ambiguous. Looked up from germline, CDR1 is SGHTA and CDR2 is FQGNSA. With 5 bases removed from V and 4 bases from J, the gap between germline ends came to 11 bases. The CDR3 is made up of 13 amino acids. Here the CDR3 DNA reads TGTGCCAGCAGCCCCGACATCGGCTATGGCTACACCTTC. Amino acids: CASSPDIGYGYTF.

The chain couples TRBV5-1 to TRBJ2-7; 12 nucleotides match TRBD2. The germline V gene has CDR1 SGHRS and CDR2 YFSETQ. J lost 2 bases, V lost 4 bases, and 7 bases had no gene match. The length of the CDR3 is 16 residues. The CDR3 DNA is TGCGCCAGCAGCAAGAGACTAGCGGGGGAGACCTACGAGCAGTACTTC. This encodes CASSKRLAGETYEQYF.

This clone was seen only once. V usage is TRBV30 and J usage is TRBJ1-5; the match to TRBD1 covers 11 bases. The CDR3 has 13 residues. CDR1 and CDR2 from the germline V gene are GTSNPN and SVGIG (reference sequence). V lost 5 bases to trimming and J lost 8 bases; unmatched junction nucleotides: 5. The CDR3 loop is CAWDRDRGEPQHF. In DNA, the CDR3 is TGTGCCTGGGACCGGGACAGGGGGGAGCCCCAGCATTTT.

This clone occurred a few times. The chain links TRBV4-1 to TRBJ1-3, with D hard to call. The length of the CDR3 is 16 residues. Germline values: CDR1 MGHRA, CDR2 YSYEKL. Trimming took off 1 base at V and 0 bases at J, with 10 bases between the two ends. CDR3 sequence reads: CASSQGQAYSGNTIYF. As DNA, the CDR3 is TGCGCCAGCAGCCAAGGTCAAGCTTACTCTGGAAACACCATATATTTT.

Only one count was recorded for this clone. The rearrangement links TRBV27 to TRBJ1-5; TRBD1 might be the D (5 bases). Per germline, CDR1 MNHEY and CDR2 SMNVEV (reference sequence). The V end lost 2 bases, the J end lost 5 bases, and 7 bases lay between the germline ends. CDR3 length: 13 residues. The CDR3 reads CASSLVGDQPQHF. The CDR3, as DNA: TGTGCCAGCAGTTTAGTAGGGGATCAGCCCCAGCATTTT.

J is TRBJ2-7 and V is TRBV11-3, with 8 nucleotides matching TRBD1. Germline loops: CDR1 SGHNT, CDR2 YENEEA. The junction had 4 bases not matched to a gene; V was cut back by 5 bases and J by 1 base. The CDR3 sequence is 14 residues long. This CDR3 is CASSPWDRSYEQYF. The CDR3 DNA follows: TGTGCCAGCAGCCCATGGGACAGGTCCTACGAGCAGTACTTC.

This chain uses TRBV10-3 with TRBJ1-6; 7 nucleotides match TRBD1. Germline V gives CDR1 ENHRY, CDR2 SYGVKD. V lost 4 bases and J lost 8; bases outside the gene matches: 8. The CDR3 loop spans 15 amino acids. In nucleotides, the CDR3 is TGTGCCATCAGTGGGAGGCAGGGGGACGATTCACCCCTCCACTTT. Its protein product is CAISGRQGDDSPLHF.